The source of this T cell receptor beta chain is a study of T cell responses to AZD1222 COVID-19 vaccine. Looking at the study overall: Pooling covered second doses at about 4 or about 12 weeks.

Generated by immunoSEQ multiplex PCR, the TCRdb table keeps only in-frame clones and is missing some. In the table there are 100,000 or so clones, 88% of which are singletons. The ends lost 5 bases at V and 4 bases at J; junction bases unmatched: 14. Germline V lookup: CDR1 SGHAT, CDR2 FQNNGV. The CDR3 consists of 17 residues. The chain links TRBV11-2 to TRBJ2-5, with TRBD1 identical over 9 bases. The source is an adult in good health. The sequences come from peripheral blood, collected on day 0 of AZD1222 vaccination. CDR3 amino acids: CASSPGRDRVARETQYF. The CDR3 nucleotides read TGTGCCAGCAGCCCAGGTCGGGACAGGGTGGCTCGAGAGACCCAGTACTTC.